These 30 T cell receptor beta chains were all obtained from the same sample, sequenced in a study of cytomegalovirus exposure and HLA in healthy donors. The primer mix had 60 Vbeta and 13 Jbeta primers. Produced via immunoSEQ multiplex PCR; TCRdb's table is partial and in-frame only. The sample consists of 100,000 to 120,000 clones, about three quarters of them appearing once. The sample comprised PBMCs. Every receptor here comes from a woman aged 55-70 years in good health and CMV-seropositive.

This clone came up a few times. Other DNA sequences of this sample code for an identical CDR3. This sequence joins TRBV2 and TRBJ1-1; the D gene is possibly TRBD1 (5 bases). This CDR3 is built from 13 residues. CDR1 SNHLY and CDR2 FYNNEI come from the germline V gene. V was pared by 5 bases and J by 1 base, with 8 bases between. DNA of the CDR3: TGTGCCAGCAGTTCCCAGGGGAACACTGAAGCTTTCTTT. Encoded protein: CASSSQGNTEAFF.

The rearrangement uses TRBV5-8 and TRBJ2-7, with TRBD1 identical over 7 bases. Germline-derived CDR1 and CDR2 are SGHTS and YDEGEE. The CDR3 has 13 residues. Trimming took 5 bases from V and 2 from J; bases not matched to a gene: 4. Here the CDR3 DNA reads TGTGCCAGCAGACGGACAGGAGCCTACGAGCAGTACTTC. It specifies CASRRTGAYEQYF. Filled out from reference TRBV5-8 and TRBJ2-7, the complete variable domain reads EAGVTQSPTHLIKTRGQQATLRCSPISGHTSVYWYQQALGLGLQFLLWYDEGEERNRGNFPPRFSGRQFPNYSSELNVNALELEDSALYLCASRRTGAYEQYFGPGTRLTVT.

The V and J genes are TRBV4-2 and TRBJ1-1; tentative D call: TRBD1 (6 bases). Germline CDR1 and CDR2: LGHNA and YNFKEQ. This CDR3 is 16 amino acids long. V was cut by 0 bases and J by 0 bases, with 11 bases left in between. The CDR3 nucleotides read TGTGCCAGCAGCCAAGATGCGGACAGCTTGAACACTGAAGCTTTCTTT. It yields the protein CASSQDADSLNTEAFF.

V gene TRBV7-9 combines with J gene TRBJ1-2, with unresolved D. The CDR3 spans 14 residues. Looked up from germline, CDR1 is SEHNR and CDR2 is FQNEAQ (reference sequence). Trimming pared 1 base from V and 2 bases from J, leaving 8 bases between. The CDR3 protein is CASSLVQVNYGYTF. As DNA, the CDR3 is TGTGCCAGCAGCTTAGTACAAGTGAACTATGGCTACACCTTC. The variable domain in full, completed from reference TRBV7-9 and TRBJ1-2, reads DTGVSQNPRHKITKRGQNVTFRCDPISEHNRLYWYRQTLGQGPEFLTYFQNEAQLEKSRLLSDRFSAERPKGSFSTLEIQRTEQGDSAMYLCASSLVQVNYGYTFGSGTRLTVV.

The rearrangement uses TRBV18 and TRBJ1-1; D gene unclear. Germline-derived CDR1 and CDR2 are KGHSH and LQKENI. Trimming removed 3 bases from V and 5 bases from J, with 13 bases in between. The CDR3 has 14 amino acids. The DNA of the CDR3 is TGTGCCAGCTCACCGGGAGGGATGGGAACTGAAGCTTTCTTT. It encodes CASSPGGMGTEAFF.

Details on this clone: The CDR3 ends on some other residue instead of the conserved phenylalanine or tryptophan, so this is likely a read error. Because the CDR3's place on the DNA is in doubt, the DNA is left out and the CDR3 is given as listed by TCRdb. The genes are TRBV7-2 and TRBJ2-3; the table's TRBD2 call for D was not verified on the DNA. Per the germline V gene, CDR1 is SGHTA and CDR2 is FQGNSA. Inclusive of both ends, the CDR3 amounts to 15 amino acids. The CDR3 reads CASSLGGIAGGPLRV.

The chain links TRBV19 to TRBJ2-2; the D gene is possibly TRBD1 (6 bases). Per germline, CDR1 LNHDA and CDR2 SQIVND (reference sequence). The CDR3 runs to 14 residues. V was clipped by 7 bases and J by 9 bases, with 18 bases between them. The CDR3 nucleotides read TGTGCCAGTACCAAGGGGGATATAGACAGGGAGCTGTTTTTT. Protein product: CASTKGDIDRELFF. Full variable domain (rest looked up from reference TRBV19 and TRBJ2-2): DGGITQSPKYLFRKEGQNVTLSCEQNLNHDAMYWYRQDPGQGLRLIYYSQIVNDFQKGDIAEGYSVSREKKESFPLTVTSAQKNPTAFYLCASTKGDIDRELFFGEGSRLTVL.

The chain has TRBV4-2 and TRBJ1-5; no firm D call. Germline CDR1 is LGHNA and CDR2 is YNFKEQ. The CDR3 extends over 13 amino acids. V dropped 0 bases and J dropped 5 bases, with 5 bases sitting between them. The CDR3 DNA is TGTGCCAGCAGCCAAGACTCAGATCAGCCCCAGCATTTT. Translating it yields CASSQDSDQPQHF.

This clone was found a few times. This sequence joins TRBV7-9 and TRBJ1-1, with no clear D. The CDR3 is 15 residues long. Germline values: CDR1 SEHNR, CDR2 FQNEAQ (reference sequence). V was shortened by 3 bases and J by 1 base, with 12 bases between the two germline ends. CDR3 in amino acids: CASSFGVGPNTEAFF. As DNA, the CDR3 is TGTGCCAGCAGCTTCGGAGTAGGTCCGAACACTGAAGCTTTCTTT.

The rearrangement links TRBV29-1 to TRBJ2-5; TRBD1 is a possible D gene (5 bases). The CDR3 is 13 amino acids. V was shortened by 1 base and J by 2 bases, with 8 bases between the two germline ends. The germline CDR1 and CDR2 sequences are SQVTM and ANQGSEA. CDR3 nucleotide sequence: TGCAGCGTTGAAGTTGGGGCGCAAGAGACCCAGTACTTC. It specifies CSVEVGAQETQYF.

The chain uses TRBV5-1 and TRBJ1-6; tentatively, D is TRBD1 (5 bases). The germline V gene has CDR1 SGHRS and CDR2 YFSETQ. The CDR3 covers 13 residues. V lost 4 bases, J lost 9 bases, and 11 bases lay in between. The CDR3 DNA reads TGCGCCAGCAGCCTCGGCGGGGGTTCACCCCTCCACTTT. Residues: CASSLGGGSPLHF.

The V gene is TRBV21-1, the J gene TRBJ2-5; no check of the table's D call, TRBD1, against the DNA was made. The J call is doubtful: the DNA matches TRBJ2-7 better. TRBV21-1 is noted as a pseudogene. The CDR3 sequence is 15 residues long. The DNA for the CDR3 is TGTGCCAGCAGTGGGTACAGGGCCCACTCCTACGAGCAGTACTTC. It yields the protein CASSGYRAHSYEQYF.

The gene calls are TRBV7-3 and TRBJ2-1, with D perhaps matching TRBD2 (5 bases). This CDR3 is 15 amino acids long. Germline V gene sequence: CDR1 SGHTA, CDR2 FQGTGA. V lost 2 bases and J 6 bases, leaving 14 bases between the germline ends. CDR3 in DNA: TGTGCCAGCAGCTTATTAGACTACAGTGGCAATGAGCAGTTCTTC. This codes for CASSLLDYSGNEQFF. Combining the CDR3 with reference TRBV7-3 and TRBJ2-1 gives the whole variable domain GAGVSQTPSNKVTEKGKYVELRCDPISGHTALYWYRQSLGQGPEFLIYFQGTGAADDSGLPNDRFFAVRPEGSVSTLKIQRTERGDSAVYLCASSLLDYSGNEQFFGPGTRLTVL.

The chain uses TRBV29-1 and TRBJ1-5; D may be TRBD1 (5 bases). V lost 4 bases to trimming and J lost 2 bases, with 9 bases between them. Germline V lookup: CDR1 SQVTM, CDR2 ANQGSEA. The CDR3 sequence is 13 residues long. This CDR3 is CSVGGAGNQPQHF. Written as DNA, the CDR3 is TGCAGCGTTGGTGGGGCCGGCAATCAGCCCCAGCATTTT.

The rearrangement uses TRBV5-1 and TRBJ2-1; possible D gene TRBD2, 5 bases. Germline V gene data show CDR1 as SGHRS and CDR2 as YFSETQ. Trimming removed 0 bases from V and 3 bases from J, with 10 bases in between. This CDR3 is 15 amino acids long. CDR3 coding DNA: TGCGCCAGCAGCTTGGGCCTAGCAGACTACAATGAGCAGTTCTTC. Protein: CASSLGLADYNEQFF.

J is TRBJ2-7 and V is TRBV21-1; the table gives TRBD2 as D, unverified against the DNA. TRBV21-1 is marked as a pseudogene. This CDR3 is built from 16 residues. CDR3 sequence: CASSTATSGRAYEQYF. The CDR3 DNA reads as TGTGCCAGCAGCACAGCTACTAGCGGGAGGGCCTACGAGCAGTACTTC.

The chain carries TRBV2 and TRBJ1-5, with D possibly matching TRBD1 (5 bases). Trimming shortened V by 0 bases and J by 6 bases, and 9 bases separated the two germline ends. CDR3 length: 14 residues. In germline, CDR1 is SNHLY, CDR2 FYNNEI. CDR3 nucleotides: TGTGCCAGCAGTGAAGCAGGGCAGGGTCAGCCCCAGCATTTT. Its protein product is CASSEAGQGQPQHF.

The chain recombines TRBV19 with TRBJ1-2; TRBD1 might be the D (6 bases). CDR1 is LNHDA, CDR2 SQIVND, per germline (reference sequence). Trimming cost V 3 bases and J 4 bases, with 15 bases left between them. The CDR3 covers 15 residues. DNA for the CDR3: TGTGCCAGTAGTATCAACAGGGTTCCCCTCTATGGCTACACCTTC. This gives the protein CASSINRVPLYGYTF.

The V call is TRBV27, the J call TRBJ2-7; 8 bases are a match to TRBD2. This CDR3 is built from 14 residues. Germline V gene lookup returns CDR1 MNHEY and CDR2 SMNVEV (reference sequence). Trimming at V came to 3 bases and at J to 5 bases, leaving 6 bases not matched to a gene. The CDR3 coding sequence is TGTGCCAGCAGTTTGATGCGGGAGGTTAACGAGCAGTACTTC. Its translation: CASSLMREVNEQYF.

A single count supports this clone. The V and J genes are TRBV11-3 and TRBJ2-3; 9 bases line up with TRBD1. The ends lost 4 bases at V and 2 bases at J; junction bases unmatched: 10. The V gene's germline CDR1 is SGHNT and CDR2 YENEEA. The CDR3 totals 17 residues. For the CDR3, the DNA is TGTGCCAGCAGCTACTCTTCCGGGACAGGGTCCACAGATACGCAGTATTTT. This sequence encodes CASSYSSGTGSTDTQYF. The full variable domain, in which reference TRBV11-3 and TRBJ2-3 provide the parts outside the CDR3, is EAGVVQSPRYKIIEKKQPVAFWCNPISGHNTLYWYLQNLGQGPELLIRYENEEAVDDSQLPKDRFSAERLKGVDSTLKIQPAELGDSAVYLCASSYSSGTGSTDTQYFGPGTRLTVL.

As to this clone: Sequence at one end of the junction differs from germline and may be a read error. The genes are TRBV7-7 and TRBJ2-1; TRBD2 agrees at 12 bases. This CDR3 has 15 residues. Germline V gene sequence: CDR1 SSHAT, CDR2 FNYEAQ (reference sequence). CDR3 in amino acids: CASSSGTSGYNEQFF. The CDR3 DNA sequence: TGTGCTAGCAGCTCCGGGACTAGCGGGTACAATGAGCAGTTCTTC.

The rearrangement links TRBV11-2 to TRBJ1-3, with D possibly TRBD1 on 6 matching bases. V lost 8 bases to trimming and J lost 0 bases, with 14 bases between them. The germline V gene encodes CDR1 SGHAT and CDR2 FQNNGV. CDR3 length equals 15 residues. The CDR3 loop is CASEGGRGSGNTIYF. The CDR3 DNA reads TGTGCCAGCGAAGGGGGACGGGGCTCTGGAAACACCATATATTTT.

The J gene is TRBJ1-2, the V gene TRBV18, with TRBD1 identical over 9 bases. Germline values: CDR1 KGHSH, CDR2 LQKENI. V was clipped by 6 bases and J by 2 bases; unmatched bases: 4. The CDR3 is made up of 14 amino acids. The CDR3 loop reads CASSAGTGNYGYTF. CDR3 DNA sequence: TGTGCCAGCTCGGCCGGGACAGGGAACTATGGCTACACCTTC.

The chain uses TRBV27 and TRBJ2-7, with TRBD1 identical over 9 bases. Unmatched junction bases numbered 8, after V lost 5 bases and J lost 3 bases. CDR3 length equals 15 residues. Germline CDR1 reads MNHEY; CDR2 reads SMNVEV (reference sequence). CDR3 sequence reads: CASSPKGTGSYEQYF. In DNA, the CDR3 is TGTGCCAGCAGTCCGAAGGGGACAGGGAGCTACGAGCAGTACTTC.

This rearrangement joins TRBV6-1 to TRBJ1-2; a possible D gene is TRBD1 (6 bases). This CDR3 has 13 amino acids. Germline lookup yields CDR1 MNHNS and CDR2 SASEGT. V was trimmed by 5 bases and J by 7 bases, leaving 14 bases between them. CDR3 region: CASSQVQGSGYTF. For the CDR3, the DNA is TGTGCCAGCAGTCAGGTACAGGGTTCTGGCTACACCTTC.

The genes are TRBV9 and TRBJ2-3, with 7 bases identical to TRBD2. The trim removed 3 bases at V and 1 base at J, leaving 8 bases unmatched. The CDR3 covers 16 residues. Germline CDR1 and CDR2: SGDLS and YYNGEE. CDR3 region: CASSDRLLAGTDTQYF. CDR3 coding DNA: TGTGCCAGCAGCGACCGCCTGCTAGCGGGCACAGATACGCAGTATTTT.

This chain joins TRBV29-1 and TRBJ2-7; a possible D gene is TRBD2 (6 bases). Germline assignment: CDR1 SQVTM and CDR2 ANQGSEA. This CDR3 contains 13 residues. Deletions cut 1 base from V and 3 bases from J, with 10 bases between. The CDR3: CSVEAGRGYEQYF. The CDR3 bases are TGCAGCGTTGAAGCCGGGAGAGGCTACGAGCAGTACTTC.

The V and J genes are TRBV6-5 and TRBJ1-5; no clear D gene. V was clipped by 2 bases and J by 4 bases, with 12 bases between them. The germline gives CDR1 MNHEY, CDR2 SVGAGI. The CDR3 covers 15 residues. The CDR3 region is CASSYLIPVNQPQHF. The CDR3 DNA reads TGTGCCAGCAGTTACCTGATCCCAGTAAATCAGCCCCAGCATTTT.

This clone was seen a few times. The chain carries TRBV6-5 and TRBJ2-3, with 10 bases matching TRBD1. Germline CDR1 is MNHEY and CDR2 is SVGAGI. J lost 2 bases, V lost 6 bases, and 5 bases had no gene match. This CDR3 has 15 residues. This chain's CDR3 is CASRKGQGDTDTQYF. The CDR3 DNA follows: TGTGCCAGCAGAAAAGGACAGGGGGACACAGATACGCAGTATTTT.

The chain has TRBV2 and TRBJ1-4; D ambiguous. Germline-derived CDR1 and CDR2 are SNHLY and FYNNEI. V was shortened by 6 bases and J by 2 bases, with 16 bases between the two germline ends. The CDR3 is 16 amino acids. In nucleotides, the CDR3 is TGTGCCAGCAGACACCGATTCGGGGTCACTAATGAAAAACTGTTTTTT. Encoded protein: CASRHRFGVTNEKLFF.